Listed below are T cell receptor beta chains from one sample, sequenced in a study of shared clonotypes between healthy human individuals. TCRdb's table, derived via immunoSEQ multiplex PCR, lists solely in-frame clones and lacks some. The sample lists about half a million clones, 60% to 85% seen once, with 10% to 15% in the top ten. The sequenced sample consisted of PBMCs. The origin of the receptors is a woman aged 35 to 49 in good health. Some clones in this sample may be carry-over from other donors' samples. Both conserved end residues are trimmed from each CDR3.

j_call | v_call | cdr3_aa
TRBJ2-7 | TRBV11-2 | ASSFLTSGRYEQY
TRBJ2-2 | TRBV5-1 | ASSVIAVANTGELF
TRBJ2-2 | TRBV5-5 | ASSFIAGGLTGELF
TRBJ2-7 | TRBV14 | ASSQRDPPSYEQY
TRBJ1-4 | TRBV28 | ASSTQAGTNEKLF
TRBJ2-1 | TRBV18 | ASSPSSRGDEQF
TRBJ2-7 | TRBV11-1 | ASSLEGQSLYEQY
TRBJ1-1 | TRBV5-6 | ASSLRQVTEAF
TRBJ2-3 | TRBV6-5 | ASRDRDTDTQY
TRBJ1-5 | TRBV19 | ASSLDRNQPQH
TRBJ2-1 | TRBV6-4 | ASSLAGEPYNEQF
TRBJ2-1 | TRBV19 | ASSKGGRVVNEQF
TRBJ2-7 | TRBV6-6 | ASSYSDGSYEQY
TRBJ2-1 | TRBV7-8 | ASSASGDGNEQF
TRBJ2-3 | TRBV7-9 | ASSARAGRTDTQY
TRBJ2-7 | TRBV11-2 | ASSLLAGVSYEQY
TRBJ2-2 | TRBV19 | ASSRLAGGYTGELF
TRBJ2-1 | TRBV6-5 | ATKGGRAYNEQF
TRBJ1-1 | TRBV19 | ASRTPGEGSAEAF
TRBJ1-3 | TRBV18 | ASSPPISGNTIY
TRBJ1-1 | TRBV27 | ASSLMGAGGVEAF
TRBJ2-3 | TRBV9 | ASSVFTDPTDTQY
TRBJ1-1 | TRBV19 | ASSVSGGNTEAF
TRBJ2-1 | TRBV28 | ASGGAYNEQF
TRBJ1-5 | TRBV4-1 | ASSQGQGNQPQH
TRBJ1-2 | TRBV10-3 | AISGQDERGYGYT
TRBJ2-5 | TRBV2 | ASSTDRQETQY
TRBJ1-4 | TRBV19 | ASSVHRLNNEKLF
TRBJ2-7 | TRBV6-1 | ASSVTGATYYEQY
TRBJ2-5 | TRBV28 | ASSSPGTGGETQY